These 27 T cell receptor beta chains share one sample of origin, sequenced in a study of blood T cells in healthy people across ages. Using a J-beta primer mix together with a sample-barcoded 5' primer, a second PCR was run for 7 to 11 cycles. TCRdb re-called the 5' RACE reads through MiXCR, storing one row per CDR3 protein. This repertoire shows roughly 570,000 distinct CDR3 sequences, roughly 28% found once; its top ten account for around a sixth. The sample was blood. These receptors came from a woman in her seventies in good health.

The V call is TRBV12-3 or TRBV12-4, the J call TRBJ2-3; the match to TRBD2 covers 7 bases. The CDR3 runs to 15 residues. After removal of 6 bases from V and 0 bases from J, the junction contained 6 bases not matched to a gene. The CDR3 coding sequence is TGTGCCAGCAGACCGCTAGCGGTGAGCACAGATACGCAGTATTTT. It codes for CASRPLAVSTDTQYF.

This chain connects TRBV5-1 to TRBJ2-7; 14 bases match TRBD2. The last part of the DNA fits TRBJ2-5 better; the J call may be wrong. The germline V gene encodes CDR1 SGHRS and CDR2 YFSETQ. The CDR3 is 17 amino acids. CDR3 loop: CASSPTGLAGGRETQYF. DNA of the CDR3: TGCGCCAGCAGCCCTACCGGACTAGCGGGGGGTCGGGAGACCCAGTACTTC.

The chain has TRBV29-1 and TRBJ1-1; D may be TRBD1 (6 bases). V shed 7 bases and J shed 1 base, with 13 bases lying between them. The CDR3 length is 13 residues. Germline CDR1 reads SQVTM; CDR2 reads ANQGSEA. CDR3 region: CSAGTGTNTEAFF. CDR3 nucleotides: TGCAGCGCCGGAACAGGGACGAACACTGAAGCTTTCTTT.

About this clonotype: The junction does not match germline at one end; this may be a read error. CDR3 nucleotides: TGTGCCATCAGTATGGGGGGCTTATACAATGAGCGGTTCTTC. Translation: CAISMGGLYNERFF. The chain combines TRBV10-3 with TRBJ2-1; D could derive from TRBD1 or TRBD2 (6 bases each). CDR1 ENHRY and CDR2 SYGVKD come from the germline V gene. The CDR3 runs to 14 residues.

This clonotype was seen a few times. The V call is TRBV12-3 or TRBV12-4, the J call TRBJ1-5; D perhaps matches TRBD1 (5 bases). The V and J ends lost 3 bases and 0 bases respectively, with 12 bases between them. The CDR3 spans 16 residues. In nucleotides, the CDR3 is TGTGCCAGCAGTTTCGGGGCCACTTATAGCAATCAGCCCCAGCATTTT. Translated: CASSFGATYSNQPQHF.

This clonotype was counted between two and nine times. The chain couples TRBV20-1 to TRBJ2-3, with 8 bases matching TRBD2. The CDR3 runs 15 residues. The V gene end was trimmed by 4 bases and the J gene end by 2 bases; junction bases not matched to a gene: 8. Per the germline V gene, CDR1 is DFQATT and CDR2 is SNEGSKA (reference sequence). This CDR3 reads CSATYGLALTDTQYF. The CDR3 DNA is TGCAGTGCTACTTATGGACTAGCCCTCACAGATACGCAGTATTTT.

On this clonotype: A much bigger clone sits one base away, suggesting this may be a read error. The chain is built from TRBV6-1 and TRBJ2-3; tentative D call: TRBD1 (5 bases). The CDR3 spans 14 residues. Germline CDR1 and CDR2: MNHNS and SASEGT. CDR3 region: CASSGQRRTDTRYF. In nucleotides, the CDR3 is TGTGCCAGCAGTGGACAGCGACGCACAGATACGCGGTATTTT.

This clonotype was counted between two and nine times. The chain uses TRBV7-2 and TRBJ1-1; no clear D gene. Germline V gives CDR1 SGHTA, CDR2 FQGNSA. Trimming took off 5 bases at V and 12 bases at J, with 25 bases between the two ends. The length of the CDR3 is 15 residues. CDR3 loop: CASSLPGETLRETFF. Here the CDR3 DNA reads TGTGCCAGCAGCCTCCCGGGAGAAACACTGAGAGAGACTTTCTTT.

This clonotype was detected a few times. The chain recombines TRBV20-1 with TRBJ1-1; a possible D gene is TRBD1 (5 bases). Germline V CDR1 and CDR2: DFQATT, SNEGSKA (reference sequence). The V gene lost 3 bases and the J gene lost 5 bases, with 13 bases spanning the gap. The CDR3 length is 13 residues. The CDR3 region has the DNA TGCAGTGCTAGTGGGGGAGATTGGACTGAAGCTTTCTTT. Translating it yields CSASGGDWTEAFF.

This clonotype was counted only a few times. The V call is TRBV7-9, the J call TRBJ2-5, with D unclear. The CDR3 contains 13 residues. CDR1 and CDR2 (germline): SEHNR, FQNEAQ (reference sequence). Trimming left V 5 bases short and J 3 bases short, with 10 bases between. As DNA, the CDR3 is TGTGCCAGCAGCCCCGGTGGAAAAGAGACCCAGTACTTC. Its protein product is CASSPGGKETQYF.

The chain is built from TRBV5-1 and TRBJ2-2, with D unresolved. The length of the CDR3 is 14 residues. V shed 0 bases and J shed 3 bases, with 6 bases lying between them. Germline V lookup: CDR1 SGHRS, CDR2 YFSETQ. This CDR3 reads CASSLGSHTGELFF. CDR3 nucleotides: TGCGCCAGCAGCTTGGGCAGTCACACCGGGGAGCTGTTTTTT. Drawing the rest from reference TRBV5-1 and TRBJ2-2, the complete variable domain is KAGVTQTPRYLIKTRGQQVTLSCSPISGHRSVSWYQQTPGQGLQFLFEYFSETQRNKGNFPGRFSGRQFSNSRSEMNVSTLELGDSALYLCASSLGSHTGELFFGEGSRLTVL.

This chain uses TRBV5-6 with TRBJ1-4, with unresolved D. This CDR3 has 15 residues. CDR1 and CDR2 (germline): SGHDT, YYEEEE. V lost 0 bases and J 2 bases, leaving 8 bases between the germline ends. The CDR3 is CASSLDGRTNEKLFF. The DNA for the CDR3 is TGTGCCAGCAGCTTGGACGGGAGGACTAATGAAAAACTGTTTTTT.

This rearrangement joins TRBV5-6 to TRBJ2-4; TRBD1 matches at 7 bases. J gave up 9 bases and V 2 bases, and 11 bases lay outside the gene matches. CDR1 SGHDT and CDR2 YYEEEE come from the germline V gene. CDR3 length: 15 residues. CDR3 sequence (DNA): TGTGCCAGCAGCTTTACGACAGGGAATAAGGGCATTCAGTACTTC. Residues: CASSFTTGNKGIQYF.

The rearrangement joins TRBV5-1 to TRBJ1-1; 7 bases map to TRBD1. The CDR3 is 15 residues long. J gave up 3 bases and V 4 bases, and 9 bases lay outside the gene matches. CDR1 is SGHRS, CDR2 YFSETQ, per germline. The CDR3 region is CASSAGQPTDTEAFF. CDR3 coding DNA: TGCGCCAGCAGCGCGGGACAGCCCACGGACACTGAAGCTTTCTTT.

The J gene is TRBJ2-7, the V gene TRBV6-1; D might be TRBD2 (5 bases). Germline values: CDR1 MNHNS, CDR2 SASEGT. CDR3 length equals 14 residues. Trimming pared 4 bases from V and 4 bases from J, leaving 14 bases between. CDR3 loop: CASSGRASGYEQYF. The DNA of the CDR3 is TGTGCCAGCAGTGGCCGGGCCAGCGGATACGAGCAGTACTTC.

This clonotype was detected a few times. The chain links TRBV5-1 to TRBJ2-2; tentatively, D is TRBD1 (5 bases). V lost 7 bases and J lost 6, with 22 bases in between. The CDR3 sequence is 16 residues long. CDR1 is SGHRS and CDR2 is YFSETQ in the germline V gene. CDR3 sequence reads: CASGPLLTENSGELFF. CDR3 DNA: TGCGCCAGCGGGCCCCTCCTGACAGAAAATTCCGGGGAGCTGTTTTTT. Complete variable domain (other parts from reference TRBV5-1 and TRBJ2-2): KAGVTQTPRYLIKTRGQQVTLSCSPISGHRSVSWYQQTPGQGLQFLFEYFSETQRNKGNFPGRFSGRQFSNSRSEMNVSTLELGDSALYLCASGPLLTENSGELFFGEGSRLTVL.

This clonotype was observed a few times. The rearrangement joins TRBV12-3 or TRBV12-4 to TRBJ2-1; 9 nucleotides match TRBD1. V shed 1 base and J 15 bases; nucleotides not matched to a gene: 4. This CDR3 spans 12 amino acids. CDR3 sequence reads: CASSLGQGGLFF. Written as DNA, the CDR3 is TGTGCCAGCAGTTTAGGACAGGGGGGATTGTTCTTC.

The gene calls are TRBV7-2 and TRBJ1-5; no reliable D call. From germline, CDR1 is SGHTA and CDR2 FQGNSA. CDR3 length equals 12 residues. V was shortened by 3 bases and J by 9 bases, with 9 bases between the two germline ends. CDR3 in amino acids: CASSFADRPQHF. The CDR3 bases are TGTGCCAGCAGCTTTGCGGATCGGCCCCAGCATTTT.

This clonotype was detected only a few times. The CDR3 nucleotides are TGCAGTGCTCGGGGGGTTGAAAAACTGTTTTTT. It yields the protein CSARGVEKLFF. V is TRBV20-1 and J is TRBJ1-4, with D possibly TRBD1 on 5 matching bases. The CDR3 is 11 residues long. CDR1 and CDR2 (germline): DFQATT, SNEGSKA (reference sequence). Trimming cost V 5 bases and J 7 bases, with 8 bases left between them.

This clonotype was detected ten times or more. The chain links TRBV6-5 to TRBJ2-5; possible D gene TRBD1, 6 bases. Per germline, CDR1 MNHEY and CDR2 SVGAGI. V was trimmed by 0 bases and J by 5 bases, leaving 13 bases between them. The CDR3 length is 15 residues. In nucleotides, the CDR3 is TGTGCCAGCAGTTACTCGGCAGGGGAGTATGAGACCCAGTACTTC. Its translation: CASSYSAGEYETQYF.

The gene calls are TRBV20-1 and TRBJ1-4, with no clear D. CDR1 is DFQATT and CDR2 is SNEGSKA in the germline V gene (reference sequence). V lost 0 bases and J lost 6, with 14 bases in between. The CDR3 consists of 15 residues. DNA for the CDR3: TGCAGTGCTAGAGATTCCGCCAGGTTGGATGAAAAACTGTTTTTT. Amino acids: CSARDSARLDEKLFF.

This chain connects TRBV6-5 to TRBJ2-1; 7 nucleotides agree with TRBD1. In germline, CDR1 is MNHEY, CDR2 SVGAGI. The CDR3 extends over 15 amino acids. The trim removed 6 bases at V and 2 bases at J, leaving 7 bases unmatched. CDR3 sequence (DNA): TGTGCCAGCAGATCTACAGGGGAGACCTACAATGAGCAGTTCTTC. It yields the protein CASRSTGETYNEQFF.

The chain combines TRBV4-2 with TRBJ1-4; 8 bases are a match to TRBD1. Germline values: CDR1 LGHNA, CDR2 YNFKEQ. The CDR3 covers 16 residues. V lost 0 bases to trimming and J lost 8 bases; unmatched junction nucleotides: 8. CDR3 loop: CASSQDLQGAREKLFF. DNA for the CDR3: TGTGCCAGCAGCCAAGATCTGCAGGGGGCGAGGGAAAAACTGTTTTTT.

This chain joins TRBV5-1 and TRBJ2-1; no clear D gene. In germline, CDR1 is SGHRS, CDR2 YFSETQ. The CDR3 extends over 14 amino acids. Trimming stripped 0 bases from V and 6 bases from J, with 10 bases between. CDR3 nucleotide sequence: TGCGCCAGCAGCTTGGTCGTGGACGGCAATGAGCAGTTCTTC. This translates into CASSLVVDGNEQFF.

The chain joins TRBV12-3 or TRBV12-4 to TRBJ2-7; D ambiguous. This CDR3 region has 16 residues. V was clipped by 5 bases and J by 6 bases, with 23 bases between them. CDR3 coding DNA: TGTGCCAGCAGTCGTGAGGCCCTTGGAACCCGCCCCGAGCAGTACTTC. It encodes CASSREALGTRPEQYF.

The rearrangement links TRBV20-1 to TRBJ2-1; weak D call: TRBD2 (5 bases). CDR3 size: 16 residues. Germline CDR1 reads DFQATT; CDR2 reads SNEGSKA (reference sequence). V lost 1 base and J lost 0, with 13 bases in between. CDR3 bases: TGCAGTGCTAGAGTGCCCGACTACCGCTCCTACAATGAGCAGTTCTTC. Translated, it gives CSARVPDYRSYNEQFF.

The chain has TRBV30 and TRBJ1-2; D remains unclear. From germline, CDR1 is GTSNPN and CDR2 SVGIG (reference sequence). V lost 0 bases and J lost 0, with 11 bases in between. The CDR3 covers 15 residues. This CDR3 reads CAWSVRVISNYGYTF. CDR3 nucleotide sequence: TGTGCCTGGAGTGTACGAGTAATTTCTAACTATGGCTACACCTTC.